The present entry profiles one T cell receptor beta chain with its context. Its antigen is unknown. The record has no base qualities; no much larger clone is one base away. The germline V and J ends show losses of 5 bases and 8 bases respectively, and no gene match explains 13 bases of the junction. CDR1 and CDR2 were assigned from the germline V gene (reference sequence) as LNHDA and SQIVND. Inclusive of the bounding cysteine and phenylalanine, the CDR3 is 15 residues long. CDR3 DNA is the only sequence kept; it has 45 bases, read in frame from the first base. TCRbeta CDR3 regions were amplified from genomic DNA by means of the immunoSEQ Assay, a bias-controlled multiplex PCR. As for the original processing: Nucleated cell counts per sample were estimated from amplification of reference gene primers within the assay. Sequence reads were collapsed and filtered to measure the absolute abundance of every unique TCRbeta CDR3 rearrangement. For each sample, productive Simpson clonality was calculated as the square root of Simpson's diversity index over productive rearrangements. TCRdb took over this immuneACCESS table, retaining in-frame rearrangements with V and J assigned. Such tables are incomplete; in checked studies, under half of the missing clones stem from an unresolved V gene, and the remainder is unexplained. The V and J calls and the clone size are those of that table, but D and trimming were determined from the DNA. The sample data list fewer than 500,000 clones, and nearly 90% of these were observed just once. The ten biggest clones cover under 2.5% of the sample.

Participants in the prospective study were enrolled through a virtual design, were aged about 18 to 100 years, and lived in approximately 25 United States geographic areas. In the prospective study, cohorts were assigned on the basis of participant-reported clinical history obtained from a screening survey and a study questionnaire. Each participant in the prospective study had whole blood, serum and a nasopharyngeal or oropharyngeal swab collected by mobile phlebotomists. Participants in the prospective study had the option to provide additional blood draws and questionnaires over a roughly 2-month period. Blood samples from the prospective study were shipped frozen or at room temperature prior to DNA extraction. The data were taken from a study of blood T cell repertoires in COVID-19 (dated by TCRdb to 2018 to 2020). Some background on the complete study: The collaborator samples originated in the United States, Italy and Spain and spanned the acute and convalescent phases of COVID-19. The material from the prospective study consisted of cDNA or gDNA derived from T cells, B-cell-depleted T cells, or PBMCs. The repertoires were made available in a free public database intended to serve as a resource for research on the immune response to SARS-CoV-2. The dataset comprised deeply sampled blood TCRbeta repertoires from subjects exposed to, actively infected with, or recovered from COVID-19. HLA class I and class II types, where available, came from metadata supplied by the sample provider rather than from assay-based typing. Samples were obtained from the ongoing ImmuneRACE study (first 160 participants) and from over 1,000 subjects provided by 6 global collaborators. The sample metadata nearly always contained a de-identified subject ID, COVID-19 status, age in years and sex. Study-wide findings and limitations: Clinical and demographic metadata were provided uncurated, with the amount varying by source and participant.

The receptor comes from a woman aged 18-35 years with acute COVID-19. What was sequenced was PBMCs or T cells enriched from blood (not recorded which). Recombination linked TRBV19 to TRBJ1-2, with 8 bases in between that match TRBD1. Read as DNA, the sequence is TGTGCCAGTAGTGGGTGGACAGGGCCCGCCGGGGGCTACACCTTC. Its coded protein is CASSGWTGPAGGYTF.